The sequence of this T cell receptor beta chain was determined in a study of T cells expressing NK-cell markers. Looking at the study overall: The authors derived TCR beta repertoires from sorted CD3+CD56+NKG2C+, CD3+CD56+NKG2C- and CD3+CD56-NKG2C+ T cells. One of eight sequenced donors was HCMV-seronegative; the other seven were seropositive.

Concerning this clonotype: The target antigen is unknown.

Study conclusions and caveats: Top CD8+ clonotypes included the dominant CD3+CD56+NKG2C+ clonotypes in roughly 6 donors.

Germline-derived CDR1 and CDR2 are DFQATT and SNEGSKA (reference sequence). The CDR3 totals 16 residues. TCRdb re-called the 5' RACE reads, yielding one record per CDR3 amino acid sequence without DNA. Recorded for this sample: 440,000 or so distinct CDR3 sequences. This chain uses TRBV20-1 with TRBJ1-5. The specimen was blood T cells: a sorted CD56 or NKG2C T cell subset, CD4+ or CD8+ T cells, or bulk PBMC T cells (not recorded which). This clonotype originated in a woman aged 18-70 years in good health. CDR3 amino acids: CSASLGFHSMDQPQHF.